The 21 T cell receptor beta chains in this list originate from one sample, sequenced in a study of regulatory T cells in long-lasting Graves disease (dated by TCRdb to the early 2020s). The method behind the library was multiplex PCR. The data were produced on an Illumina HiSeq 4000. To build TCR beta libraries, CDR3 regions were amplified by Arm-PCR using iRepertoire HTBI primers. TCRdb passed the public sequencing reads through fastp at Q25 and MiXCR, retaining productive beta sequences. Rows are combined by CDR3 protein, so each entry shows the most common genes and DNA. This sample comprises hundreds of thousands of distinct CDR3 sequences, about 18% of them detected only once. The top ten clonotypes cover about 40% of the sample. This specimen's time point label, interpreted: newly diagnosed GD, antithyroid drugs for less than 3 months. For both TCR sequencing and RNA sequencing, RNA was extracted from PBMCs using TRIzol.

This sample comprised peripheral blood mononuclear cells (PBMCs), obtained at new diagnosis, from a patient treated with antithyroid drugs. The source of these receptors is a female donor with Graves disease.

This clonotype occurred many times. The J gene is TRBJ2-1, the V gene TRBV11-3, with TRBD2 matching over 12 bases. This CDR3 spans 16 amino acids. V was clipped by 4 bases and J by 6 bases; unmatched bases: 7. Germline CDR1 is SGHNT and CDR2 is YENEEA. CDR3 in DNA: TGTGCCAGCAGCTCGATGACTAGCGGGAGATCCAATGAGCAGTTCTTC. It codes for CASSSMTSGRSNEQFF.

Many counts were recorded for this clonotype. CDR3 DNA: TGTGCCAGCAGTAAGGAGGGGAAGAACACCGGGGAGCTGTTTTTT. Amino acids: CASSKEGKNTGELFF. The chain joins TRBV5-4 to TRBJ2-2; a possible D gene is TRBD2 (6 bases). Germline assignment: CDR1 SGHNT and CDR2 YYREEE (reference sequence). This CDR3 comprises 15 residues. The V and J ends lost 5 bases and 1 base respectively, with 12 bases between them.

This clonotype was seen ten or more times. The rearrangement joins TRBV11-3 to TRBJ1-1, with D maybe TRBD1 (5 bases). The CDR3 loop spans 11 amino acids. V was pared by 7 bases and J by 11 bases, with 14 bases between. CDR1 SGHNT and CDR2 YENEEA come from the germline V gene. This CDR3 is CASTTVEGAFF. CDR3 nucleotides: TGTGCCAGCACCACAGTGGAGGGGGCTTTCTTT.

This chain connects TRBV19 to TRBJ2-7, with a tentative D call TRBD1 (6 bases). Germline CDR1 and CDR2: LNHDA and SQIVND (reference sequence). Trimming took off 5 bases at V and 3 bases at J, with 14 bases between the two ends. The CDR3 extends over 14 amino acids. CDR3 DNA sequence: TGTGCCAGTAGTCCACACAGGGTACTCTACGAGCAGTACTTC. It codes for CASSPHRVLYEQYF.

This chain links TRBV5-7 with TRBJ2-1; D gene ambiguous. TRBV5-7 is reported as an ORF; its role is uncertain. The CDR3 totals 16 residues. V was clipped by 1 base and J by 2 bases, with 13 bases between them. The CDR3 sequence: CASSLHRTRPYNEQFF. The CDR3 bases are TGTGCCAGCAGCTTGCATCGAACTCGGCCCTACAATGAGCAGTTCTTC.

This clonotype was recorded at least ten times. V usage is TRBV10-3 and J usage is TRBJ2-6, with D unresolved. The CDR3 is made up of 15 amino acids. Trimming took 0 bases from V and 6 from J, leaving 9 bases between them. The germline V gene has CDR1 ENHRY and CDR2 SYGVKD. The CDR3 here is CAISESSPQANVLTF. The DNA of the CDR3 is TGTGCCATCAGTGAGTCAAGTCCCCAGGCCAACGTCCTGACTTTC.

This clonotype was picked up many times. The CDR3, as DNA: TGCAGCGTGGGCCCAAGTCCCTACGAGCAGTACTTC. This sequence encodes CSVGPSPYEQYF. The chain couples TRBV29-1 to TRBJ2-7; unclear D gene. The CDR3 is made up of 12 amino acids. V gave up 6 bases and J gave up 2 bases, with 11 bases separating them. Germline-derived CDR1 and CDR2 are SQVTM and ANQGSEA.

In this sample, this clonotype turned up many times. The rearrangement joins TRBV27 to TRBJ2-3; D is unclear. Germline CDR1 reads MNHEY; CDR2 reads SMNVEV (reference sequence). The CDR3 has 12 amino acids. V was clipped by 4 bases and J by 1 base, with 3 bases between them. CDR3 sequence: CASSSRTDTQYF. The DNA of the CDR3 is TGTGCCAGCAGTTCCCGCACAGATACGCAGTATTTT.

Concerning this clonotype itself: A much more abundant neighbour one base away suggests this may be a read error. V usage is TRBV6-2 or TRBV6-3 and J usage is TRBJ2-7, with D possibly being TRBD2 (6 bases). This CDR3 comprises 14 residues. The ends were cut back, 8 bases at V and 6 bases at J, with 20 bases in the middle. Germline lookup yields CDR1 MNHEY and CDR2 SVGEGT. CDR3 residues: CASAVAEGPLEQYF. DNA of the CDR3: TGTGCCAGCGCGGTAGCGGAAGGCCCCCTCGAGCAGTACTTC.

This clonotype was found many times. CDR3 residues: CSARGGLARTSYNEQFF. CDR3 coding DNA: TGCAGTGCTCGCGGGGGACTAGCAAGGACCTCCTACAATGAGCAGTTCTTC. The chain carries TRBV20-1 and TRBJ2-1, with 9 bases identical to TRBD2. Germline-derived CDR1 and CDR2 are DFQATT and SNEGSKA (reference sequence). This CDR3 comprises 17 residues. After removal of 5 bases from V and 0 bases from J, the junction contained 11 bases not matched to a gene.

In this sample, this clonotype turned up a few times. This chain connects TRBV28 to TRBJ1-6, with no clear D. This CDR3 contains 16 residues. Trimming took 6 bases from V and 1 from J, leaving 13 bases between them. Looked up from germline, CDR1 is MDHEN and CDR2 is SYDVKM. The CDR3 loop reads CASRPPAGSYNSPLHF. CDR3 DNA sequence: TGTGCCAGCAGACCGCCGGCGGGTTCCTATAATTCACCCCTCCACTTT.

This clonotype has a handful of counts. With only one base between it and a far larger clone, this is likely a read error. The V and J genes are TRBV11-2 and TRBJ2-1; 14 bases agree with TRBD2. The J call may be incorrect, as the DNA end agrees better with TRBJ2-5. The CDR3 loop spans 14 amino acids. Germline V gene data show CDR1 as SGHAT and CDR2 as FQNNGV. The CDR3 nucleotides read TGTGCCAGCGACCGACTAGCGGGGGGGGGGACCCAGTACTTC. This gives the protein CASDRLAGGGTQYF.

The chain couples TRBV7-8 to TRBJ2-7; 9 positions agree with TRBD1. Germline CDR1 is SGHVS and CDR2 is FQNEAQ. Trimming cost V 1 base and J 9 bases; bases outside gene matches: 10. CDR3 length: 15 residues. CDR3 DNA sequence: TGTGCCAGCAGCTTAGGCGGGACAGGGAAAGGAGGGCAGTACTTC. It translates to CASSLGGTGKGGQYF.

This clonotype showed up many times. This chain uses TRBV7-2 with TRBJ2-5; 7 nucleotides match TRBD1. J gave up 2 bases and V 5 bases, and 5 bases lay outside the gene matches. CDR1 is SGHTA, CDR2 FQGNSA, per germline. The length of the CDR3 is 14 residues. CDR3: CASSRGQRQETQYF. In nucleotides, the CDR3 is TGTGCCAGCAGCAGGGGACAGAGACAAGAGACCCAGTACTTC.

This clonotype was observed many times. The V call is TRBV6-1, the J call TRBJ1-5, with 7 positions matching TRBD1. The CDR3 loop spans 15 amino acids. The germline CDR1 and CDR2 sequences are MNHNS and SASEGT. J lost 4 bases, V lost 4 bases, and 7 bases had no gene match. CDR3 nucleotide sequence: TGTGCCAGCAGTGGTAGACAGGGAGGAAATCAGCCCCAGCATTTT. It specifies CASSGRQGGNQPQHF.

V and J are TRBV6-1 and TRBJ2-1; tentative D call: TRBD1 (5 bases). The CDR3 loop spans 16 amino acids. Germline V gives CDR1 MNHNS, CDR2 SASEGT. Deletions cut 2 bases from V and 6 bases from J, with 17 bases between. The DNA for the CDR3 is TGTGCCAGCAGTGAATGGTCAGGGCGGCCAACCAATGAGCAGTTCTTC. This gives the protein CASSEWSGRPTNEQFF.

This clonotype was observed many times. The chain joins TRBV24-1 to TRBJ2-1, with 13 bases matching TRBD2. Losses at the gene ends were 3 bases for V and 5 bases for J; bases not matched to a gene: 3. Germline loops: CDR1 KGHDR, CDR2 SFDVKD. CDR3 size: 16 residues. DNA of the CDR3: TGTGCCACCAGTGATGGACTAGCGGGAGTCAACAATGAGCAGTTCTTC. Its translation: CATSDGLAGVNNEQFF.

This clonotype was recorded at least ten times. The chain has TRBV28 and TRBJ2-7, with D perhaps matching TRBD2 (5 bases). The CDR3 runs 14 residues. In germline, CDR1 is MDHEN, CDR2 SYDVKM. The V end lost 6 bases, the J end lost 0 bases, and 12 bases lay between the germline ends. The CDR3 loop is CASSPSAASYEQYF. Written as DNA, the CDR3 is TGTGCCAGCAGCCCTTCAGCGGCCTCCTACGAGCAGTACTTC.

This clonotype came up many times. The chain links TRBV3-1 to TRBJ1-2, with D unresolved. Germline V gives CDR1 LGHDT, CDR2 YNNKEL (reference sequence). The V end lost 4 bases, the J end lost 3 bases, and 15 bases lay between the germline ends. The CDR3 consists of 15 residues. CDR3 loop: CASSPIYGSDYGYTF. The CDR3 DNA reads TGTGCCAGCAGCCCTATCTATGGATCTGACTATGGCTACACCTTC.

This clonotype came up many times. This rearrangement joins TRBV3-1 to TRBJ1-5; D call uncertain. The germline V and J ends were trimmed by 0 bases and 9 bases, with 15 bases remaining between them. The V gene's germline CDR1 is LGHDT and CDR2 YNNKEL (reference sequence). The CDR3 has 15 amino acids. CDR3 sequence (DNA): TGTGCCAGCAGCCAAGATAGCCAGGACTCCTGGCCCCAGCATTTT. Translation: CASSQDSQDSWPQHF.

V is TRBV13 and J is TRBJ2-5, with 12 bases that match TRBD2. Trimming cost V 5 bases and J 0 bases; bases outside gene matches: 7. Germline CDR1 PRHDT, CDR2 FYEKMQ (reference sequence). This CDR3 is 17 amino acids long. The CDR3 DNA reads TGTGCCAGCAGCCCTGCTAGCGGGAGGGAGTACCAAGAGACCCAGTACTTC. Amino acids: CASSPASGREYQETQYF. Variable domain in full (rest from reference TRBV13 and TRBJ2-5): AAGVIQSPRHLIKEKRETATLKCYPIPRHDTVYWYQQGPGQDPQFLISFYEKMQSDKGSIPDRFSAQQFSDYHSELNMSSLELGDSALYFCASSPASGREYQETQYFGPGTRLLVL.